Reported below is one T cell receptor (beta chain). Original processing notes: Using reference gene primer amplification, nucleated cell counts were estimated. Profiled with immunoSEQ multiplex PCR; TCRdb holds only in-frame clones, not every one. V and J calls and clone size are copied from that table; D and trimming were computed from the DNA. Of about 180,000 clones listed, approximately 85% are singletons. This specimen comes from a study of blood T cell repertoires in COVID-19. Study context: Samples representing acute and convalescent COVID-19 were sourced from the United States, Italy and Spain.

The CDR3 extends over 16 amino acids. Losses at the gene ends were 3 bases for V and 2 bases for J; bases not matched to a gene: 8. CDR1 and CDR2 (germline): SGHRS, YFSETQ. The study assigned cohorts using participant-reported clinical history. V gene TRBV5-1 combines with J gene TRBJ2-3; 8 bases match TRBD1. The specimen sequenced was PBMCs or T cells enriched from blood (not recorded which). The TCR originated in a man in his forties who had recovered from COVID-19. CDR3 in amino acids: CASSSSDRVNTDTQYF. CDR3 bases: TGCGCCAGCAGCTCCTCGGACAGGGTGAACACAGATACGCAGTATTTT.